A selection of T cell receptor beta chains follows, all from one sample in a study of blood T cell repertoires in COVID-19. Repertoires were generated with immunoSEQ multiplex PCR, while TCRdb's copy carries only in-frame clones and drops some. The repertoire includes around 110,000 clones, 84% of them detected once, and 14% sits in the top ten. Specimen: peripheral blood. Every receptor here comes from a woman aged 55 to 70 with acute or convalescent COVID-19. Both conserved end residues are part of each CDR3. D genes are given only for firm matches. Rows may omit the clone size; those that give it use once, few, many or a size class.

>TRBJ2-5|TRBV19|NA|NA
CASSMGNSRAQVAQYF
TGTGCCAGTAGTATGGGGAACTCGAGGGCTCAGGTGGCCCAGTACTTC
>TRBJ1-2|TRBV6-5|NA|once
CASKQGLSNYGYTF
TGTGCCAGCAAGCAGGGACTCTCTAACTATGGCTACACCTTC
>TRBJ2-2|TRBV9|TRBD2|once
CASSRGTSGDTGELFF
TGTGCCAGCAGCCGAGGGACTAGCGGAGATACCGGGGAGCTGTTTTTT
>TRBJ2-7|TRBV7-9|TRBD2|NA
CASSRGTSVLIYEQYF
TGTGCCAGCAGCCGCGGGACTAGCGTATTAATCTACGAGCAGTACTTC
>TRBJ2-6|TRBV19|TRBD1|NA
CASSIVTGGIGANVLTF
TGTGCCAGTAGTATAGTAACAGGGGGCATTGGCGCCAACGTCCTGACTTTC
>TRBJ2-1|TRBV6-2/TRBV6-3|NA|NA
CASSQYYNEQFF
TGTGCCAGCAGTCAGTACTACAATGAGCAGTTCTTC
>TRBJ1-2|TRBV18|TRBD1|NA
CASSLQGAEEGYTF
TGTGCCAGCTCACTACAGGGGGCTGAAGAGGGCTACACCTTC
>TRBJ2-2|TRBV19|TRBD2|NA
CASSIIGRGTGELFF
TGTGCCAGTAGTATTATCGGGAGGGGGACCGGGGAGCTGTTTTTT
>TRBJ2-3|TRBV18|TRBD2|NA
CASSPLAGGSTDTQYF
TGTGCCAGCTCACCACTTGCGGGAGGCTCGACAGATACGCAGTATTTT
>TRBJ2-1|TRBV3-1/TRBV3-2|NA|NA
CASSQVEAPPPYYNEQFF
TGTGCCAGCAGCCAAGTCGAGGCCCCTCCCCCCTATTACAATGAGCAGTTCTTC
>TRBJ1-1|TRBV6-5|NA|NA
CASSHGGPEGAFF
TGTGCCAGCAGTCACGGAGGGCCAGAGGGAGCTTTCTTT
>TRBJ2-3|TRBV10-3|TRBD2|NA
CATSSGGTDTQYF
TGTGCCACCTCTAGCGGGGGGACAGATACGCAGTATTTT
>TRBJ2-3|TRBV9|NA|NA
CASSVKGGTDTQYF
TGTGCCAGCAGCGTAAAGGGGGGCACAGATACGCAGTATTTT
>TRBJ1-2|TRBV28|NA|few
CASSLAAYGYTF
TGTGCCAGCAGCTTGGCGGCCTATGGCTACACCTTC
>TRBJ1-1|TRBV6-5|NA|NA
CASRQGRDTEAFF
TGTGCCAGCAGGCAGGGGAGGGACACTGAAGCTTTCTTT
>TRBJ1-6|TRBV6-6|TRBD1|once
CASRPDRDSPLHF
TGTGCCAGCAGACCCGACAGGGATTCACCCCTCCACTTT
>TRBJ1-2|TRBV2|NA|few
CASIQGLPYGYTF
TGTGCCAGCATTCAGGGGCTCCCCTATGGCTACACCTTC
>TRBJ1-2|TRBV6-5|NA|NA
CASSKDRPYGYTF
TGTGCCAGCAGCAAAGACAGGCCTTATGGCTACACCTTC
>TRBJ1-2|TRBV7-2|TRBD1|NA
CASSPGQGDYGYTF
TGTGCCAGCAGCCCGGGACAGGGGGACTATGGCTACACCTTC
>TRBJ2-1|TRBV2|NA|NA
CASSENYVPFF
TGTGCCAGCAGCGAGAACTACGTTCCGTTCTTC
>TRBJ2-1|TRBV15|NA|NA
CATRGVLYNEQFF
TGTGCCACCAGAGGGGTGTTGTACAATGAGCAGTTCTTC
>TRBJ2-3|TRBV10-3|NA|few
CATSPQGTDTQYF
TGTGCCACCTCACCACAGGGCACAGATACGCAGTATTTT
>TRBJ2-2|TRBV7-2|TRBD2|NA
CASSSPGLVRTGELFF
TGTGCCAGCAGCTCGCCGGGACTAGTGAGAACCGGGGAGCTGTTTTTT
>TRBJ2-7|TRBV6-2/TRBV6-3|NA|NA
CASSIPPYEQYF
TGTGCCAGCAGTATTCCTCCCTACGAGCAGTACTTC
>TRBJ2-7|TRBV11-3|TRBD1|NA
CASSSGQGASGEQYF
TGTGCCAGCAGCTCAGGACAGGGGGCTTCTGGCGAGCAGTACTTC
>TRBJ2-6|TRBV2|NA|NA
CASRRLANVLTF
TGTGCCAGCAGGCGGTTAGCCAACGTCCTGACTTTC
>TRBJ1-2|TRBV5-1|NA|NA
CASSFHRDGYTF
TGCGCCAGCAGCTTTCACAGGGATGGCTACACCTTC
>TRBJ2-3|TRBV5-1|TRBD2|NA
CASSLLTSGTDTQYF
TGCGCCAGCAGCTTGTTGACTAGCGGGACAGATACGCAGTATTTT
>TRBJ1-1|TRBV12-3/TRBV12-4|NA|NA
CASSFLARAFF
TGTGCCAGCAGTTTCCTGGCCCGCGCTTTCTTT
>TRBJ2-7|TRBV18|NA|NA
CASSPRGAGEQYF
TGTGCCAGCTCGCCCAGGGGGGCAGGCGAGCAGTACTTC
>TRBJ2-2|TRBV5-1|NA|NA
CASSLIGAGELFF
TGCGCCAGCAGCTTGATCGGGGCCGGGGAGCTGTTTTTT
>TRBJ2-3|TRBV13|NA|few
CASSPKLSPDTQYF
TGTGCCAGCAGCCCCAAGCTATCACCAGATACGCAGTATTTT
>TRBJ1-1|TRBV18|TRBD1|NA
CASSPLLATGGSSMNTEAFF
TGTGCCAGCTCACCACTACTCGCGACAGGGGGCTCGAGTATGAACACTGAAGCTTTCTTT
>TRBJ2-1|TRBV11-2|TRBD2|NA
CASSFYGGEDEQFF
TGTGCCAGCAGCTTTTACGGGGGGGAGGATGAGCAGTTCTTC
>TRBJ2-1|TRBV7-9|NA|NA
CASSPGGGPPGNEQFF
TGTGCCAGCAGCCCCGGGGGAGGTCCGCCGGGAAATGAGCAGTTCTTC
>TRBJ1-2|TRBV29-1|NA|NA
CSVDQGGQGYGYTF
TGCAGCGTTGACCAAGGTGGGCAGGGCTATGGCTACACCTTC
>TRBJ1-5|TRBV5-4|TRBD1|NA
CASSRGQGGNQPQHF
TGTGCCAGCAGCCGGGGACAGGGTGGCAATCAGCCCCAGCATTTT
>TRBJ2-1|TRBV6-1|NA|NA
CASSELRDEQFF
TGTGCCAGCAGTGAATTGAGGGATGAGCAGTTCTTC
>TRBJ1-4|TRBV5-1|TRBD1|few
CASSFDRATNEKLFF
TGCGCCAGCAGCTTCGACAGGGCAACTAATGAAAAACTGTTTTTT
>TRBJ2-3|TRBV10-3|NA|NA
CAISESRLQTDTQYF
TGTGCCATCAGTGAGTCGAGGCTCCAGACAGATACGCAGTATTTT
>TRBJ2-1|TRBV28|NA|NA
CASSPARLISYNEQFF
TGTGCCAGCAGTCCAGCCCGACTGATCTCCTACAATGAGCAGTTCTTC